The 5 T cell receptor beta chains listed next were all sequenced from one sample in a study of early T cells in non-severe SARS-CoV-2 infection. TCRdb redid the calling of the 5' RACE reads with MiXCR, one entry per CDR3 protein. The sample records tens of thousands of distinct CDR3 sequences, 6% to 7.5% being singletons. Here the sequenced sample was whole blood, taken at baseline. Receptors were obtained from an adult who was a healthcare worker with PCR-confirmed SARS-CoV-2 infection or an uninfected control (not recorded which).

This clonotype was observed at least ten times. The J gene is TRBJ1-1, the V gene TRBV29-1; D unresolved. This CDR3 has 13 amino acids. Per the germline V gene, CDR1 is SQVTM and CDR2 is ANQGSEA. Trimming stripped 0 bases from V and 1 base from J, with 6 bases between. The DNA for the CDR3 is TGCAGCGTTGAAGAATTTCCGAACACTGAAGCTTTCTTT. It yields the protein CSVEEFPNTEAFF. Together with reference TRBV29-1 and TRBJ1-1, the CDR3 gives the full variable domain: SAVISQKPSRDICQRGTSLTIQCQVDSQVTMMFWYRQQPGQSLTLIATANQGSEATYESGFVIDKFPISRPNLTFSTLTVSNMSPEDSSIYLCSVEEFPNTEAFFGQGTRLTVV.

At least ten counts were recorded for this clonotype. The chain uses TRBV5-4 and TRBJ1-1, with D unresolved. This CDR3 spans 15 amino acids. Looked up from germline, CDR1 is SGHNT and CDR2 is YYREEE (reference sequence). Trimming removed 4 bases at V and 0 bases at J, with 13 bases between. The CDR3 loop reads CASSQVGRMNTEAFF. DNA for the CDR3: TGTGCCAGCAGCCAGGTCGGTCGGATGAACACTGAAGCTTTCTTT.

This clonotype was counted many times. J is TRBJ2-4 and V is TRBV19; D call uncertain. V was pared by 0 bases and J by 4 bases, with 10 bases between. Germline lookup yields CDR1 LNHDA and CDR2 SQIVND (reference sequence). The CDR3 totals 15 residues. The CDR3 loop is CASSIDGSGKNIQYF. The CDR3 nucleotides are TGTGCCAGTAGTATAGATGGGTCAGGTAAAAACATTCAGTACTTC.

This clonotype was seen at least ten times. V is TRBV7-6 and J is TRBJ1-1, with D hard to call. With 7 bases removed from V and 5 bases from J, the gap between germline ends came to 14 bases. This CDR3 spans 13 amino acids. Germline values: CDR1 SGHVS, CDR2 FNYEAQ. The DNA for the CDR3 is TGTGCCAGCACCCTAGAGCCGAGGACTGAAGCTTTCTTT. Encoded protein: CASTLEPRTEAFF.

This clonotype has at least ten counts. The chain uses TRBV6-5 and TRBJ2-2, with D perhaps matching TRBD1 (5 bases). From germline, CDR1 is MNHEY and CDR2 SVGAGI. V dropped 11 bases and J dropped 4 bases, with 14 bases sitting between them. CDR3 length: 13 residues. The CDR3 sequence is CAAGPWVTGELFF. CDR3 sequence (DNA): TGTGCCGCAGGGCCCTGGGTCACCGGGGAGCTGTTTTTT.